This is a list of T cell receptor beta chains from one sample in a study of technical replicates of blood from several donors. Using immunoSEQ multiplex PCR, the repertoire was profiled, and TCRdb retains in-frame clones only, with some absent. The table has over 55,000 clones, around 87% seen once. Sequencing was carried out using PBMCs. Source of these receptors: a human donor in good health. Some clones in this sample may be carry-over from other donors' samples. Both conserved end residues are part of each CDR3. A D gene is named only where the DNA matches it firmly. Size is omitted from some rows. Given values are once, few, many or a class for expanded clones.

>-|TRBJ2-5|TRBV7-6|-
CASSYEAGEETQYF
TGTGCCAGCAGCTACGAGGCAGGGGAAGAGACCCAGTACTTC
>-|TRBJ2-7|TRBV4-1|TRBD1
CASSLTGGSSYEQYF
TGCGCCAGCAGCTTAACAGGGGGGAGCTCCTACGAGCAGTACTTC
>-|TRBJ1-5|TRBV15|-
CATSRDRGNQPQHF
TGTGCCACCAGCAGAGATCGGGGCAATCAGCCCCAGCATTTT
>-|TRBJ2-7|TRBV4-2|TRBD1
CASSQDRGSSYEQYF
TGTGCCAGCAGCCAAGACAGGGGGAGCTCCTACGAGCAGTACTTC
>-|TRBJ2-6|TRBV4-3|-
CASSRSRGSSGANVLTF
TGCGCCAGCAGCCGGAGTAGGGGAAGCTCTGGGGCCAACGTCCTGACTTTC
>-|TRBJ1-2|TRBV5-1|-
CASSDLGGGGYTF
TGCGCCAGCAGCGACCTGGGAGGCGGTGGCTACACCTTC
>once|TRBJ2-2|TRBV4-1|TRBD2
CASSQEVKAAGASTGELFF
TGCGCCAGCAGCCAAGAGGTTAAGGCAGCGGGGGCCTCCACCGGGGAGCTGTTTTTT
>-|TRBJ1-4|TRBV27|-
CASSRRDTRNEKLFF
TGTGCCAGCAGTAGACGGGACACAAGAAATGAAAAACTGTTTTTT
>-|TRBJ2-1|TRBV19|-
CASSIFNAGAQFF
TGTGCCAGTAGTATATTTAATGCGGGGGCGCAGTTCTTC
>few|TRBJ1-1|TRBV18|-
CASSLTANTEAFF
TGTGCCAGCTCGCTGACAGCGAACACTGAAGCTTTCTTT
>-|TRBJ2-3|TRBV7-2|-
CASSSGSTDTQYF
TGTGCCAGCAGCAGCGGTAGCACAGATACGCAGTATTTT
>-|TRBJ2-7|TRBV5-6|TRBD2
CASRVTSGIVQYF
TGTGCCAGCAGGGTGACTAGCGGGATCGTGCAGTACTTC
>-|TRBJ2-1|TRBV27|-
CATSRGGNEQFF
TGTGCCACCTCGAGGGGGGGCAATGAGCAGTTCTTC
>once|TRBJ2-2|TRBV11-3|TRBD2
CASSFTSGSGGELFF
TGTGCCAGCAGCTTCACTAGCGGGAGCGGCGGGGAGCTGTTTTTT
>-|TRBJ1-1|TRBV6-1|-
CASSATENTEAFF
TGTGCCAGCAGTGCGACAGAGAACACTGAAGCTTTCTTT
>-|TRBJ2-5|TRBV5-1|-
CASSFTLGSETQYF
TGCGCCAGCAGCTTTACCCTGGGCAGTGAGACCCAGTACTTC
>once|TRBJ1-6|TRBV19|-
CASSDRPYPLHF
TGTGCCAGTAGTGACAGACCGTACCCCCTCCACTTT
>-|TRBJ1-5|TRBV5-8|-
CASSPGTYSNQPQHF
TGTGCCAGCAGCCCTGGGACTTATAGCAATCAGCCCCAGCATTTT
>-|TRBJ1-2|TRBV12-5|-
CASALDRNYGYTF
TGTGCTAGTGCCCTCGACAGGAACTATGGCTACACCTTC
>once|TRBJ1-6|TRBV10-3|-
CAISTQGQNSPLHF
TGTGCCATCAGTACACAGGGTCAAAATTCACCCCTCCACTTT
>-|TRBJ1-5|TRBV4-3|-
CASSQGGYNGNQPQHF
TGCGCCAGCAGCCAAGGCGGATACAATGGCAATCAGCCCCAGCATTTT
>-|TRBJ2-5|TRBV5-8|TRBD1
CASSPWTGKQETQYF
TGTGCCAGCAGCCCATGGACAGGGAAACAAGAGACCCAGTACTTC
>-|TRBJ2-5|TRBV6-1|-
CASSPDRETQYF
TGTGCCAGCAGCCCAGACAGAGAGACCCAGTACTTC
>-|TRBJ2-3|TRBV5-1|-
CASSLVTPTDTQYF
TGCGCCAGCAGCTTGGTAACACCCACAGATACGCAGTATTTT
>few|TRBJ2-1|TRBV2|TRBD2
CASKLAGDFYNEQFF
TGTGCCAGCAAGCTAGCGGGAGACTTCTACAATGAGCAGTTCTTC
>-|TRBJ1-2|TRBV6-5|-
CASSYSTGGGYTF
TGTGCCAGCAGTTACTCGACAGGCGGAGGCTACACCTTC
>-|TRBJ2-1|TRBV21-1|-
CASSKVAEYKRTYNEQFF
TGTGCCAGCAGCAAAGTGGCGGAGTACAAGAGGACCTACAATGAGCAGTTCTTC
>once|TRBJ2-3|TRBV4-3|-
CASSQGERTTDTQYF
TGCGCCAGCAGCCAAGGAGAGCGGACTACAGATACGCAGTATTTT
>-|TRBJ1-1|TRBV9|-
CASSVDSVWNTEAFF
TGTGCCAGCAGCGTAGATTCCGTGTGGAACACTGAAGCTTTCTTT
>-|TRBJ1-2|TRBV4-2|TRBD1
CASSQAGQGAYGYTF
TGTGCCAGCAGCCAAGCCGGACAGGGGGCATACGGCTACACCTTC
>-|TRBJ2-1|TRBV4-1|TRBD2
CASSQAPLAGGNNEQFF
TGCGCCAGCAGCCAAGCTCCACTAGCGGGAGGAAACAATGAGCAGTTCTTC
>-|TRBJ1-6|TRBV5-5|TRBD1
CASTSWGGQGGSPLHF
TGTGCCAGCACCTCCTGGGGGGGACAGGGAGGTTCACCCCTCCACTTT
>-|TRBJ1-2|TRBV30|TRBD1
CAWSRGQQLNYGYTF
TGTGCCTGGAGTAGGGGACAGCAACTTAACTATGGCTACACCTTC
>-|TRBJ2-5|TRBV5-8|-
CASSLTGKETQYF
TGTGCCAGCAGCTTAACAGGGAAAGAGACCCAGTACTTC
>-|TRBJ2-7|TRBV5-4|-
CASSRMTGPREQYF
TGTGCCAGCAGCCGGATGACAGGACCAAGGGAGCAGTACTTC
>-|TRBJ2-5|TRBV5-1|TRBD1
CASRPGTGETQYF
TGCGCCAGCAGACCAGGGACAGGGGAGACCCAGTACTTC
>-|TRBJ2-1|TRBV6-5|-
CASKLEFFGEQFF
TGTGCCAGCAAATTAGAATTCTTCGGTGAGCAGTTCTTC
>-|TRBJ2-5|TRBV5-1|-
CASSFQEDQPQYF
TGCGCCAGCAGCTTCCAGGAGGACCAGCCCCAGTACTTC
>-|TRBJ2-5|TRBV11-3|-
CASSPRTGGQETQYF
TGTGCCAGCAGCCCAAGGACAGGAGGGCAAGAGACCCAGTACTTC
>-|TRBJ2-7|TRBV6-5|TRBD1
CASRETGGVGNEQYF
TGTGCCAGCAGGGAGACAGGGGGCGTTGGAAACGAGCAGTACTTC